This T cell receptor beta chain came from a study of blood T cell repertoires in COVID-19. Resolution of symptoms, clearance, or two negative PCRs was present in recovered Cohort 3 donors. Data came from immunoSEQ multiplex PCR; TCRdb stores just in-frame clones and leaves some out. The top ten clones hold roughly 1.7% of a sample with approximately 230,000 clones, approximately 84% of them seen once. The trim removed 3 bases at V and 2 bases at J, leaving 5 bases unmatched. Per the germline V gene, CDR1 is KGHSH and CDR2 is LQKENI. This CDR3 has 15 amino acids. This receptor was obtained from a man aged 35-49 years who had recovered from COVID-19. The chain has TRBV18 and TRBJ1-1; 8 nucleotides agree with TRBD1. Sequencing was carried out using PBMCs or T cells enriched from blood (not recorded which). CDR3: CASSPGTGENTEAFF. The DNA for the CDR3 is TGTGCCAGCTCACCGGGGACAGGAGAAAACACTGAAGCTTTCTTT.